This T cell receptor (beta chain) comes out of a study of shared clonotypes between healthy human individuals. After removal of 4 bases from V and 3 bases from J, the junction contained 8 bases not matched to a gene. There are 15 residues in the CDR3. Germline V CDR1 and CDR2: PRHDT, FYEKMQ (reference sequence). The table came from immunoSEQ multiplex PCR; TCRdb's copy has only in-frame clones and leaves some out. This repertoire shows around 690,000 clones, 80% to 95% found once; its top ten account for about 34%. Within Nashville, Tennessee resided all donors, each a Caucasian adult. The clonotype originates from a man aged 18 to 29 in good health. Some clones in this sample may be carry-over from other donors' samples. The sequenced material came from memory CD8+ T cells from PBMCs. Indicated subset: CD45RO+ cells pooled with CCR7-negative TemRA cells. V and J are TRBV13 and TRBJ2-7; 8 nucleotides agree with TRBD2. The chain's CDR3 is CASSYPGLEGYEQYF. In DNA form, the CDR3 reads TGTGCCAGCAGCTACCCGGGACTAGAGGGCTACGAGCAGTACTTC.